Below are 2 T cell receptor beta chains sequenced from a single sample in a study of T cells in Graves' hyperthyroidism and ophthalmopathy. TCR beta CDR3 regions were amplified from RNA transcripts. First-round RT-PCR targeting the TCR CDR3 was performed with the HTBI primer set. MiXCR, applied by TCRdb to the multiplex PCR reads, yields one record per CDR3 protein. The sample records 300,000 to 400,000 distinct CDR3 sequences, approximately 15% being singletons. The sequenced sample consisted of blood. The source is a woman aged 60-75 years with Graves' hyperthyroidism.

As concerns this clonotype: The junction differs from germline at one of its ends, possibly a read error. V and J are TRBV10-3 and TRBJ2-5, with 10 bases aligning to TRBD2. The CDR3 runs to 15 residues. CDR1 is ENHRY, CDR2 SYGVKD, per germline. The DNA for the CDR3 is TGTGCCACCAGTCTAGCGGGAGCTTCTTTGGAGACCCAGTACTTC. Amino acid sequence: CATSLAGASLETQYF.

In its sample, this clonotype was seen a few times. The chain joins TRBV6-4 to TRBJ1-1, with unresolved D. The CDR3 covers 18 residues. Germline values: CDR1 MRHNA, CDR2 SNTAGT. Trimming took 0 bases from V and 1 from J, leaving 18 bases between them. For the CDR3, the DNA is TGTGCCAGCAGTGACTCTAAAAATCCTAGCTATTCGAACACTGAAGCTTTCTTT. It codes for CASSDSKNPSYSNTEAFF.